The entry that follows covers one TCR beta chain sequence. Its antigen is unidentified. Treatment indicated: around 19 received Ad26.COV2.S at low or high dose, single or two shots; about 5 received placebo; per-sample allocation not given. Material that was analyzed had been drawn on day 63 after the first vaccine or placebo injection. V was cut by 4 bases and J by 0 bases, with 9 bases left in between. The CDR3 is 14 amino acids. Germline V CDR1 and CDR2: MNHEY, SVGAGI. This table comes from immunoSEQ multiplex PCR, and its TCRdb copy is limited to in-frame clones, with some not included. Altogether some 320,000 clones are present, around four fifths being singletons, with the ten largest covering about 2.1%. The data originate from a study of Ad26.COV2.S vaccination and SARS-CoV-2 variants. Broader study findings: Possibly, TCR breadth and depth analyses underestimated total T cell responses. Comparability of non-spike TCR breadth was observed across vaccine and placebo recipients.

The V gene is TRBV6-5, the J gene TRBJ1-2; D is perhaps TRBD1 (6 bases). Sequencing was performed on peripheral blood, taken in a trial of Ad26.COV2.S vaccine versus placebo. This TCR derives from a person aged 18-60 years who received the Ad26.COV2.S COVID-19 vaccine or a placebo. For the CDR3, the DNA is TGTGCCAGCAGTTCCCACAGGGCTAACTATGGCTACACCTTC. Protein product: CASSSHRANYGYTF.